The rows below give T cell receptor beta chains drawn from one sample of a study of blood T cells in healthy people across ages. TCRdb fed the 5' RACE reads into MiXCR, producing one record per CDR3 protein. The sample includes about 720,000 distinct CDR3 sequences, 22% of them seen just once. The sample consisted of blood. The receptors here all came from a man aged 65 to 85 in good health. Each CDR3 is given with its conserved first and last residue. Each record gives: CDR3 length, D gene, J gene, V gene, CDR3 protein. D genes are given only for firm matches.

>15|.|TRBJ1-3|TRBV12-3/TRBV12-4
CASSLGAPSGNTIYF
>14|TRBD1|TRBJ1-5|TRBV20-1
CSAQDRGLVEPQHF
>15|TRBD1|TRBJ1-2|TRBV12-3/TRBV12-4
CASSATEGAFYGYTF
>13|.|TRBJ2-1|TRBV20-1
CSATPGRESEQFF
>15|TRBD2|TRBJ2-5|TRBV5-1
CASSRLAGFQETQYF
>14|TRBD1|TRBJ1-1|TRBV2
CASSGPGGYTEAFF
>16|.|TRBJ1-3|TRBV7-6
CASSLAQREIGNTIYF
>16|.|TRBJ2-1|TRBV12-1
CASSLMKGKSPNEQFF
>15|TRBD2|TRBJ2-5|TRBV10-3
CAISPSGGDGETQYF
>12|.|.|TRBV14
CASSRTLGEQYF
>14|.|TRBJ1-4|TRBV6-1
CASSDTATNEKLFF
>12|.|TRBJ1-4|TRBV12-3/TRBV12-4
CASNTGGGQLFF
>16|.|TRBJ2-1|TRBV6-6
CASSYFKDGVYNEQFF
>14|.|TRBJ1-3|TRBV12-3/TRBV12-4
CASSTAAPGNTIYF
>15|TRBD1|TRBJ1-2|TRBV12-3/TRBV12-4
CASSRLTGLGYGYTF
>17|TRBD2|TRBJ2-3|TRBV6-5
CASSYSRGIAWTDTQYF